One sample yielded the 2 T cell receptor beta chains listed below, sequenced in a study of identical twins. From the 5' RACE reads, TCRdb called clonotypes with MiXCR, one entry per CDR3 protein. The data contain some 1,700,000 distinct CDR3 sequences, more than 30% of them singletons. The sample was cord blood. The receptors derive from a newborn girl in good health.

This clonotype was seen a few times. The V call is TRBV12-5, the J call TRBJ2-6; D may be TRBD1 (6 bases). This CDR3 contains 17 residues. Germline-derived CDR1 and CDR2 are LGHNT and FRNRAP. With 8 bases removed from V and 0 bases from J, the gap between germline ends came to 17 bases. CDR3 bases: TGTGCTAGTTTTACCGGGACACCTCACTCTGGGGCCAACGTCCTGACTTTC. Translation: CASFTGTPHSGANVLTF.

This clonotype was seen a single time. The chain couples TRBV7-2 to TRBJ2-7; 15 bases match TRBD2. The CDR3 loop spans 16 amino acids. Trimming removed 1 base from V and 12 bases from J; junction bases left unmatched: 10. Germline V gene data show CDR1 as SGHTA and CDR2 as FQGNSA. CDR3 sequence reads: CASSLGTSGGANIRYF. In nucleotides, the CDR3 is TGTGCCAGCAGCTTAGGGACTAGCGGGGGGGCAAACATTCGGTACTTC. Based on the CDR3 plus reference TRBV7-2 and TRBJ2-7, the full variable domain is GAGVSQSPSNKVTEKGKDVELRCDPISGHTALYWYRQSLGQGLEFLIYFQGNSAPDKSGLPSDRFSAERTGGSVSTLTIQRTQQEDSAVYLCASSLGTSGGANIRYFGPGTRLTVT.